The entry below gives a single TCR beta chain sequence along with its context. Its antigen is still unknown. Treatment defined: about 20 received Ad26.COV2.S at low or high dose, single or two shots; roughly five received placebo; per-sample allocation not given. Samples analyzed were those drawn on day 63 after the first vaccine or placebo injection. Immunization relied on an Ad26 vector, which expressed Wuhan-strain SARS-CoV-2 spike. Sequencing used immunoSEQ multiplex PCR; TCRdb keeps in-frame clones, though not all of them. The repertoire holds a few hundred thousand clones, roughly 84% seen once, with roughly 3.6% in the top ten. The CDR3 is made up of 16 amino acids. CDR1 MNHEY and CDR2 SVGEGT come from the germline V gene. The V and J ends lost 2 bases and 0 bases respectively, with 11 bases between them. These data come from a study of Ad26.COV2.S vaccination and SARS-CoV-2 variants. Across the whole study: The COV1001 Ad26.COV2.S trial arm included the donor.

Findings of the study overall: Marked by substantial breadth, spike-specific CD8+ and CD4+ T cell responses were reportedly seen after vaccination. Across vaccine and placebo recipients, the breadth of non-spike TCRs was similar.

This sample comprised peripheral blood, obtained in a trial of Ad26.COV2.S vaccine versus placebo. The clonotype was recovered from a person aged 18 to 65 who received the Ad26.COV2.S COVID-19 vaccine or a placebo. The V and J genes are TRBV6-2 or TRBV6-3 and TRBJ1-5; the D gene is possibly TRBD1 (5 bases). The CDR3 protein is CASSYRGYYSNQPQHF. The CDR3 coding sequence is TGTGCCAGCAGTTACAGGGGATATTATAGCAATCAGCCCCAGCATTTT.